The 24 T cell receptor beta chains reported below all come from one sample, sequenced in a study of Tregs in tolerant kidney transplant recipients. Here immunoSEQ multiplex PCR was the method, and the copy in TCRdb shows in-frame clones only, minus some. The sample has 75,000 to 95,000 clones, roughly 92% seen once. The sample consisted of CD8+ T cells from blood. The receptors derive from a human donor in good health.

The CDR3 DNA reads as TGTGCCAGCAGTTTATTACAGGGGGGCGATCAGCCCCAGCATTTT. It translates to CASSLLQGGDQPQHF. This rearrangement joins TRBV27 to TRBJ1-5; 8 bases map to TRBD1. The length of the CDR3 is 15 residues. The J segment lost 5 bases and the V segment lost 1 base, leaving 4 bases of the junction unmatched. Germline assignment: CDR1 MNHEY and CDR2 SMNVEV (reference sequence).

The V and J genes are TRBV2 and TRBJ1-2; D not resolved. Trimming took off 3 bases at V and 2 bases at J, with 10 bases between the two ends. This CDR3 comprises 14 residues. The germline V gene has CDR1 SNHLY and CDR2 FYNNEI. The CDR3 DNA is TGTGCCAGCAGTGACTCATTCGGAAACTATGGCTACACCTTC. It specifies CASSDSFGNYGYTF.

The chain uses TRBV9 and TRBJ1-1; D is uncertain. V lost 4 bases, J lost 3 bases, and 7 bases lay in between. This CDR3 is built from 12 residues. Germline V gene lookup returns CDR1 SGDLS and CDR2 YYNGEE. CDR3 coding DNA: TGTGCCAGCAGCCCAGCTGACACTGAAGCTTTCTTT. This sequence encodes CASSPADTEAFF.

This rearrangement joins TRBV7-8 to TRBJ2-7; no reliable D call. The germline CDR1 and CDR2 sequences are SGHVS and FQNEAQ. This CDR3 is 12 amino acids long. V was cut by 6 bases and J by 5 bases, with 11 bases left in between. CDR3 nucleotides: TGTGCCAGCAGGAGTACAGCCAACGAGCAGTACTTC. The encoded protein is CASRSTANEQYF.

The genes are TRBV7-9 and TRBJ1-1, with D possibly TRBD1 on 5 matching bases. The V end lost 6 bases, the J end lost 1 base, and 18 bases lay between the germline ends. CDR1 and CDR2 from the germline V gene are SEHNR and FQNEAQ (reference sequence). The CDR3 spans 16 residues. CDR3 loop: CASRTRDPRANTEAFF. The CDR3 DNA reads TGTGCCAGCAGAACGCGGGACCCTCGGGCGAACACTGAAGCTTTCTTT.

V and J are TRBV29-1 and TRBJ2-2; a weak D match, TRBD2 (6 bases). Germline values: CDR1 SQVTM, CDR2 ANQGSEA. The CDR3 has 12 residues. Between the trimmed V and J ends, which lost 6 bases and 6 bases, there was a span of 11 bases. CDR3 DNA sequence: TGCAGCGTACCGGGAGCGGCCGGGGAGCTGTTTTTT. Protein sequence: CSVPGAAGELFF.

The chain joins TRBV6-1 to TRBJ2-1; no clear D. CDR1 is MNHNS, CDR2 SASEGT, per germline. V lost 0 bases and J lost 4, with 13 bases in between. The CDR3 consists of 16 residues. CDR3 nucleotide sequence: TGTGCCAGCAGTGAAGCATCTGATTCTTATTACAATGAGCAGTTCTTC. This codes for CASSEASDSYYNEQFF.

The chain is built from TRBV5-4 and TRBJ1-2; 9 bases fit TRBD1. Per the germline V gene, CDR1 is SGHNT and CDR2 is YYREEE (reference sequence). The CDR3 sequence is 14 residues long. The V and J ends lost 2 bases and 5 bases, in that order; junction bases with no gene match: 4. CDR3 sequence: CASSLPGQGYGYTF. The CDR3 bases are TGTGCCAGCAGCTTACCGGGACAGGGATATGGCTACACCTTC. The whole variable domain, filled in from reference TRBV5-4 and TRBJ1-2, reads ETGVTQSPTHLIKTRGQQVTLRCSSQSGHNTVSWYQQALGQGPQFIFQYYREEENGRGNFPPRFSGLQFPNYSSELNVNALELDDSALYLCASSLPGQGYGYTFGSGTRLTVV.

This chain links TRBV29-1 with TRBJ1-4; 7 bases are a match to TRBD1. The junction had 10 bases not matched to a gene; V was cut back by 6 bases and J by 6 bases. This CDR3 has 14 residues. Germline V gene data show CDR1 as SQVTM and CDR2 as ANQGSEA. Here the CDR3 DNA reads TGCAGCGTCGCAAGACAGGGTTCCCATGAAAAACTGTTTTTT. As protein: CSVARQGSHEKLFF. The full variable domain, completed using reference TRBV29-1 and TRBJ1-4, is SAVISQKPSRDICQRGTSLTIQCQVDSQVTMMFWYRQQPGQSLTLIATANQGSEATYESGFVIDKFPISRPNLTFSTLTVSNMSPEDSSIYLCSVARQGSHEKLFFGSGTQLSVL.

The V call is TRBV19, the J call TRBJ2-1; 14 nucleotides agree with TRBD2. This CDR3 has 17 amino acids. Germline V lookup: CDR1 LNHDA, CDR2 SQIVND (reference sequence). Trimming at V came to 0 bases and at J to 7 bases, leaving 5 bases not matched to a gene. The CDR3 loop is CASSIEPGLAGANEQFF. The CDR3 DNA follows: TGTGCCAGTAGTATAGAACCGGGACTAGCGGGAGCGAATGAGCAGTTCTTC.

This chain uses TRBV19 with TRBJ1-2, with 7 bases aligning to TRBD1. V shed 10 bases, J shed 4 bases, and the junction held 9 bases outside the gene matches. The CDR3 covers 13 residues. Germline V CDR1 and CDR2: LNHDA, SQIVND (reference sequence). The CDR3 is CATCPGTAYGYTF. CDR3 DNA sequence: TGTGCCACCTGCCCGGGGACAGCCTATGGCTACACCTTC. Combining the CDR3 with reference TRBV19 and TRBJ1-2 gives the whole variable domain DGGITQSPKYLFRKEGQNVTLSCEQNLNHDAMYWYRQDPGQGLRLIYYSQIVNDFQKGDIAEGYSVSREKKESFPLTVTSAQKNPTAFYLCATCPGTAYGYTFGSGTRLTVV.

V and J are TRBV19 and TRBJ2-7, with D perhaps assigned TRBD1 or TRBD2 (6 bases each). The V gene's germline CDR1 is LNHDA and CDR2 SQIVND (reference sequence). The CDR3 consists of 14 residues. Trimming shortened V by 7 bases and J by 0 bases, and 13 bases separated the two germline ends. This CDR3 reads CASTPGAHSYEQYF. In DNA, the CDR3 is TGTGCCAGTACCCCGGGGGCCCACTCCTACGAGCAGTACTTC.

This chain connects TRBV29-1 to TRBJ2-1, with a tentative D call TRBD2 (6 bases). Deletions cut 1 base from V and 7 bases from J, with 11 bases between. The CDR3 spans 13 residues. From germline, CDR1 is SQVTM and CDR2 ANQGSEA. CDR3 region: CSVEGGLLNEQFF. The CDR3 DNA is TGCAGCGTTGAAGGGGGACTTCTAAATGAGCAGTTCTTC.

The chain employs TRBV27 and TRBJ1-2; D gene ambiguous. This CDR3 has 12 amino acids. From germline, CDR1 is MNHEY and CDR2 SMNVEV (reference sequence). Trimming stripped 5 bases from V and 4 bases from J, with 8 bases between. Here the CDR3 DNA reads TGTGCCAGCAGTGCGACGGGCTATGGCTACACCTTC. Its protein product is CASSATGYGYTF.

CDR3 DNA sequence: TGTGCCAGCAAAAGAGCGGGAGGTAGAGACGAGCAGTACTTC. It specifies CASKRAGGRDEQYF. The chain has TRBV4-2 and TRBJ2-7; 9 bases line up with TRBD2. CDR1 and CDR2 from the germline V gene are LGHNA and YNFKEQ. V dropped 7 bases and J dropped 5; count of bases not matched to a gene: 9. This CDR3 has 14 residues.

The genes are TRBV10-3 and TRBJ2-1; D is possibly TRBD2 (5 bases). The V end lost 0 bases, the J end lost 7 bases, and 10 bases lay between the germline ends. Germline V lookup: CDR1 ENHRY, CDR2 SYGVKD. The CDR3 extends over 14 amino acids. The CDR3 loop is CAISESVRGNEQFF. The CDR3 nucleotides read TGTGCCATCAGTGAGTCGGTCCGGGGAAATGAGCAGTTCTTC.

V is TRBV13 and J is TRBJ2-5; 13 positions agree with TRBD2. From germline, CDR1 is PRHDT and CDR2 FYEKMQ (reference sequence). This CDR3 has 15 amino acids. The J segment lost 5 bases and the V segment lost 2 bases, leaving 2 bases of the junction unmatched. The DNA of the CDR3 is TGTGCCAGCAGCTTACGGACTAGCGGGAGCGAGACCCAGTACTTC. It translates to CASSLRTSGSETQYF.

To note about this clone: Other DNA sequences from this sample encode an identical CDR3 as well. The chain employs TRBV9 and TRBJ2-5; weak D call: TRBD2 (5 bases). V lost 0 bases to trimming and J lost 5 bases, with 5 bases between them. CDR3 length: 12 amino acids. Germline lookup yields CDR1 SGDLS and CDR2 YYNGEE. This CDR3 is CASSVGGETQYF. The DNA of the CDR3 is TGTGCCAGCAGCGTAGGAGGGGAGACCCAGTACTTC.

The chain joins TRBV7-3 to TRBJ2-1; 13 bases match TRBD2. This CDR3 has 17 residues. CDR1 SGHTA and CDR2 FQGTGA come from the germline V gene. Germline trimming cut 1 base from V and 10 bases from J; bases unmatched to any gene: 10. DNA for the CDR3: TGTGCCAGCAGCTTAAACGGCCGGACTAGCGGGGGAGGAGAGCAGTTCTTC. Its translation is CASSLNGRTSGGGEQFF.

V usage is TRBV11-3 and J usage is TRBJ1-3; D is undetermined. Germline CDR1 SGHNT, CDR2 YENEEA. Trimming stripped 1 base from V and 0 bases from J, with 7 bases between. This CDR3 region has 15 residues. The CDR3 DNA reads TGTGCCAGCAGCTTAGCGGGTGACTCTGGAAACACCATATATTTT. It encodes CASSLAGDSGNTIYF.

This sequence joins TRBV5-1 and TRBJ2-7; perhaps TRBD1 as D (6 bases). CDR1 and CDR2 from the germline V gene are SGHRS and YFSETQ. V was pared by 3 bases and J by 5 bases, with 24 bases between. The CDR3 has 17 residues. The CDR3 loop is CASSYTGPGTLGDEQYF. The CDR3 region has the DNA TGCGCCAGCAGCTATACCGGCCCCGGGACACTGGGTGACGAGCAGTACTTC.

V is TRBV19 and J is TRBJ2-1, with D unresolved. The germline V gene has CDR1 LNHDA and CDR2 SQIVND (reference sequence). This CDR3 is 11 amino acids long. Trimming left V 1 base short and J 7 bases short, with 2 bases between. CDR3 nucleotides: TGTGCCAGTAGTATAGGGAATGAGCAGTTCTTC. It encodes CASSIGNEQFF.

This clone was counted a single time. This chain connects TRBV7-8 to TRBJ2-1, with 13 bases fitting TRBD2. After removal of 4 bases from V and 7 bases from J, the junction contained 4 bases not matched to a gene. Germline V gene sequence: CDR1 SGHVS, CDR2 FQNEAQ. The CDR3 is 15 amino acids. The CDR3 coding sequence is TGTGCCAGCAGCTGGACTAGCGGGAGTGGGAATGAGCAGTTCTTC. Encoded protein: CASSWTSGSGNEQFF.

This rearrangement joins TRBV19 to TRBJ2-3; 7 positions match TRBD2. This CDR3 is built from 15 residues. V shed 5 bases, J shed 1 base, and the junction held 6 bases outside the gene matches. Germline values: CDR1 LNHDA, CDR2 SQIVND (reference sequence). The CDR3 protein is CASSWTSRGTDTQYF. The CDR3 nucleotides are TGTGCCAGTAGTTGGACTAGTCGAGGCACAGATACGCAGTATTTT.